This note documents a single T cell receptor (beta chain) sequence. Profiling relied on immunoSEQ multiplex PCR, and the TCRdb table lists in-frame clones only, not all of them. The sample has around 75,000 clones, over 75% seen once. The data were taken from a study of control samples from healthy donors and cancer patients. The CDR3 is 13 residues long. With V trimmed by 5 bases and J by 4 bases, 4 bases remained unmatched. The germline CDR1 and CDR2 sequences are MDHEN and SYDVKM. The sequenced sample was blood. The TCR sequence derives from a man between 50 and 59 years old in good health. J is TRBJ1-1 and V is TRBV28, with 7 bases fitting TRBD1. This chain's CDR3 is CASSMAGGTEAFF. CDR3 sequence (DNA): TGTGCCAGCAGTATGGCAGGGGGCACTGAAGCTTTCTTT.